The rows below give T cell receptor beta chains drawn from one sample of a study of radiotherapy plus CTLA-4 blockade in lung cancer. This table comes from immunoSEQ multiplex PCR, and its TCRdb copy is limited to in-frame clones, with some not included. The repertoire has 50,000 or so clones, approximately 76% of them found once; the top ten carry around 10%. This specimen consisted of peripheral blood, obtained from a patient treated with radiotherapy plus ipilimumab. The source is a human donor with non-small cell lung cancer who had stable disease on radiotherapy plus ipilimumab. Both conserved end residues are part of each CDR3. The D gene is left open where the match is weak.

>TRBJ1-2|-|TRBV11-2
CASSPTPTRRNLYGYTF
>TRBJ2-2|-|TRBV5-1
CASSLVFGELFF
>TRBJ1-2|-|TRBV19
CASSPGIYGYTF
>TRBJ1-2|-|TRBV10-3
CAISDRRESGYTF
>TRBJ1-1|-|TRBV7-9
CASSPQGRAAFF
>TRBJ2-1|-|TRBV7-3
CASSPVPGIPNYNEQFF
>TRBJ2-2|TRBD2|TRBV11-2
CASSFSGETGELFF
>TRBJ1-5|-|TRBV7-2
CASSPRPNQPQHF
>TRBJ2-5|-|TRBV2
CASSGGVQETQYF
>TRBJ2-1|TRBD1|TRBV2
CASIGSPPRDRLYNEQFF